The clone carrying this TCR beta chain came up many times. Its specificity is unknown. PBMCs were obtained from 10 ml fresh peripheral blood. Germline V lookup: CDR1 SNHLY, CDR2 FYNNEI. The CDR3 sequence is 15 residues long. V lost 7 bases and J 6 bases, leaving 20 bases between the germline ends. The data stem from a study of T cells in Graves' hyperthyroidism and ophthalmopathy. General study findings and limits: In the blood, most expanded thyroid clonotypes above 0.001 appeared as well.

RNA transcripts gave rise to amplified TCR beta CDR3 regions. First-round RT-PCR with HTBI primers amplified the TCR CDR3 region. MiXCR, applied by TCRdb to the multiplex PCR reads, yields one record per CDR3 protein. There are some 740,000 distinct CDR3 sequences in the sample; around 15% occur only once, and roughly a tenth lies in the top ten. The sample comprised blood. The chain is built from TRBV2 and TRBJ2-3; D not certain. The TCR sequence derives from a woman younger than 35 with Graves' hyperthyroidism. CDR3 sequence: CASIRFLLGIDTQYF. CDR3 DNA: TGTGCCAGCATAAGATTCCTATTAGGGATTGATACGCAGTATTTT.